The TCR beta chain under discussion was sequenced for a study of vaccination effects on CD4 cells after COVID-19. Germline lookup yields CDR1 MNHEY and CDR2 SVGEGT. The CDR3 extends over 18 amino acids. V was cut by 2 bases and J by 1 base, with 18 bases left in between. Using viral peptide pools, the ViraFEST assay grew out antigen-specific CD4+ T cells prior to sequencing. Isolation of CD4+ T cells took place after 10 days of culture. Nucleocapsid antibody tests were negative, and the vaccine recipients had no prior SARS-CoV-2 infection. Researchers reported culturing 1.5 million to 2 million PBMC in each well, adding around 10 IU/ml IL-2 and roughly 10 ug/ml peptides. Cultures had half their medium replaced with IL-2 medium on days 3 and 7. About this clone itself: The antigen remains unidentified.

General study results and limits: Marked contraction was observed in infection-induced and vaccine-induced clones late after vaccination.

Here immunoSEQ multiplex PCR was the method, and the copy in TCRdb shows in-frame clones only, minus some. Among around 11,000 clones, about three quarters were seen once, and the ten largest hold approximately 24%. The chain is built from TRBV6-2 or TRBV6-3 and TRBJ1-5; D might be TRBD1 (5 bases). This TCR was recovered from a human donor who received a COVID-19 vaccine. This material consisted of CD4+ T cells from PBMCs cultured with HCoV-229E spike peptides, taken before COVID-19 vaccination. CDR3 amino acids: CASSYDRDRPLSNQPQHF. CDR3 nucleotide sequence: TGTGCCAGCAGTTACGACCGTGACAGACCTTTGAGCAATCAGCCCCAGCATTTT.